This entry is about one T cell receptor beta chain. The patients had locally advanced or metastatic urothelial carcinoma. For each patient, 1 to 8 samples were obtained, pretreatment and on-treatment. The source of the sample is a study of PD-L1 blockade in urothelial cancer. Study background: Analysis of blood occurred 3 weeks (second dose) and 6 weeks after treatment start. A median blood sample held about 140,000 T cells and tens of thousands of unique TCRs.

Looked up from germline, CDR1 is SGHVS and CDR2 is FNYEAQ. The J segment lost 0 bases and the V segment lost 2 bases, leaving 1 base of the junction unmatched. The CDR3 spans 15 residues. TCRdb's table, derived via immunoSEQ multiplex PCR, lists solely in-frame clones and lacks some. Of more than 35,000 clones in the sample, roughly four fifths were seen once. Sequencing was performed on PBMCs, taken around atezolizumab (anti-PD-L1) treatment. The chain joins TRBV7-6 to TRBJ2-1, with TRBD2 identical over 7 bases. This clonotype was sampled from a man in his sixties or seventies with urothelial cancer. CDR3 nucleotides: TGTGCCAGCAGCTTAAGGGAGGGCTCCTACAATGAGCAGTTCTTC. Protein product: CASSLREGSYNEQFF.